What follows is one T cell receptor (beta chain) and its context. No antigen is known for it. This sample is drawn from a study of early T cells in non-severe SARS-CoV-2 infection. Findings and caveats of the study: Private and CD4 specificities were missed by VDJdb matching, which favored anti-spike CD8 responses.

Unique molecular identifiers (one per individual cDNA molecule) were attached. Each CDR3 protein is one row after TCRdb ran MiXCR on the 5' RACE reads. The table shows about 76,000 distinct CDR3 sequences, with 11% occurring only once. Sequencing was carried out using whole blood. This TCR derives from an adult who was a healthcare worker with PCR-confirmed SARS-CoV-2 infection or an uninfected control (not recorded which).

CDR3 sequence: CASSQRGAGLAGETQYF. In nucleotides, the CDR3 is TGTGCCAGCAGCCAAAGAGGGGCCGGACTAGCCGGGGAGACCCAGTACTTC. The chain carries TRBV3-1 and TRBJ2-5; TRBD2 matches at 8 bases. This CDR3 comprises 17 residues. V dropped 2 bases and J dropped 5; count of bases not matched to a gene: 13. Germline CDR1 LGHDT, CDR2 YNNKEL (reference sequence).